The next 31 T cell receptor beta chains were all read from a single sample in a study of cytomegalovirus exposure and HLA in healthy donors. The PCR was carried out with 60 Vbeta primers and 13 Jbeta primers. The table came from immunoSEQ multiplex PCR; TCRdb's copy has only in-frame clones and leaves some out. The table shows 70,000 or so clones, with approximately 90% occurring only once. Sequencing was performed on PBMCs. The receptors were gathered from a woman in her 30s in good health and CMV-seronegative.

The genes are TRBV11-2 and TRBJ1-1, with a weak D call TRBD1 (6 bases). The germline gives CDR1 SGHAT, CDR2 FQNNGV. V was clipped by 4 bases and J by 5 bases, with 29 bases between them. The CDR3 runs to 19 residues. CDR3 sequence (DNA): TGTGCCAGCAGCTCCCAATACACTGACAACAGGGTGAGGGAGACTGAAGCTTTCTTT. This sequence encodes CASSSQYTDNRVRETEAFF.

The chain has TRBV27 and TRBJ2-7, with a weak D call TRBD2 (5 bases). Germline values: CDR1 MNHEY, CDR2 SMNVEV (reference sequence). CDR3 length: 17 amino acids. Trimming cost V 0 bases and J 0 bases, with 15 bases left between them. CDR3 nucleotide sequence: TGTGCCAGCAGTTTATCTCGGGGTAGCCGTAGCTCCTACGAGCAGTACTTC. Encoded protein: CASSLSRGSRSSYEQYF.

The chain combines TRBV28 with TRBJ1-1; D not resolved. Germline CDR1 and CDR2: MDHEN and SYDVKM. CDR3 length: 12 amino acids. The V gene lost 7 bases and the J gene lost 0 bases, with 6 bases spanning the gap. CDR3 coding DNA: TGTGCCAGCAATTCGGTGAACACTGAAGCTTTCTTT. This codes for CASNSVNTEAFF.

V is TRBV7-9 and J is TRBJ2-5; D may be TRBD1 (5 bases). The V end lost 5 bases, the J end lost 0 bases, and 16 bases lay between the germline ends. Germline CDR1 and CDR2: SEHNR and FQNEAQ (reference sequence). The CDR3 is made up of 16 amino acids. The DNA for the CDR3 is TGTGCCAGCAGCCATAAACCGACAGAGTACCAAGAGACCCAGTACTTC. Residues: CASSHKPTEYQETQYF.

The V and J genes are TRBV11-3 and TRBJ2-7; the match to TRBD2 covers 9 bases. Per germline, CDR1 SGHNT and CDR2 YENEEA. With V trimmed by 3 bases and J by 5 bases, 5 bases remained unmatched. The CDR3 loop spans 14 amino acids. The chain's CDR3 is CASSFRSGSDEQYF. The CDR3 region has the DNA TGTGCCAGCAGCTTCCGTAGCGGGAGCGACGAGCAGTACTTC.

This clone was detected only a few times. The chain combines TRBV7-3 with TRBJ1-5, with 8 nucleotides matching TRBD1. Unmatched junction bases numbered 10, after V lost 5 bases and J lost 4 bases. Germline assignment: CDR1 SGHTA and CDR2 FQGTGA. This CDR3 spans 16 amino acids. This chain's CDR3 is CASSPTGAPSNQPQHF. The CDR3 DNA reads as TGTGCCAGCAGCCCGACAGGGGCCCCCTCTAATCAGCCCCAGCATTTT.

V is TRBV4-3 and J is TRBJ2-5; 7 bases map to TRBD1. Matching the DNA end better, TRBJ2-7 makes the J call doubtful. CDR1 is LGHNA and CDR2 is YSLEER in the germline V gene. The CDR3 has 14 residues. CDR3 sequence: CASSQHLTGVEQYF. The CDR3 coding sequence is TGCGCCAGCAGCCAACACCTTACAGGGGTCGAGCAGTACTTC.

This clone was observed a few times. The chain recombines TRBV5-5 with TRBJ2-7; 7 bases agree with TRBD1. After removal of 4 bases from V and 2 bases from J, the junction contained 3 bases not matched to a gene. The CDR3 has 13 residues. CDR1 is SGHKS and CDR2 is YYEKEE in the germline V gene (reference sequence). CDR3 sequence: CASSHDRAYEQYF. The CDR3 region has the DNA TGTGCCAGCAGCCATGACAGGGCCTACGAGCAGTACTTC.

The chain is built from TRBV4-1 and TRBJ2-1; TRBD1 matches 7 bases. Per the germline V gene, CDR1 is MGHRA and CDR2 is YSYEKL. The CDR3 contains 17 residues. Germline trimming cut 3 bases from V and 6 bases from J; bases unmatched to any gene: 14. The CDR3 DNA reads TGCGCCAGCAGCCACCTGGTCCGGGACAGACGAACCAATGAGCAGTTCTTC. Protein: CASSHLVRDRRTNEQFF.

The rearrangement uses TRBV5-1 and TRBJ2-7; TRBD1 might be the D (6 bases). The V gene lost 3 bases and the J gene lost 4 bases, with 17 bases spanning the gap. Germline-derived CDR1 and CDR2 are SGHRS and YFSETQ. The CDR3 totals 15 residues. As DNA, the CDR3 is TGCGCCAGCAGCTCAGGACAGCCCCCTAATTACGAGCAGTACTTC. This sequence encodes CASSSGQPPNYEQYF. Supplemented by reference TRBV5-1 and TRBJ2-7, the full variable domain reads KAGVTQTPRYLIKTRGQQVTLSCSPISGHRSVSWYQQTPGQGLQFLFEYFSETQRNKGNFPGRFSGRQFSNSRSEMNVSTLELGDSALYLCASSSGQPPNYEQYFGPGTRLTVT.

CDR3 in amino acids: CASSWSIGYEQYF. The CDR3 DNA reads TGTGCCAGCAGTTGGAGTATCGGCTACGAGCAGTACTTC. V is TRBV27 and J is TRBJ2-7, with D unclear. The CDR3 consists of 13 residues. V shed 4 bases and J shed 3 bases, with 10 bases lying between them. Germline V gene lookup returns CDR1 MNHEY and CDR2 SMNVEV (reference sequence).

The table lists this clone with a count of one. CDR3 sequence reads: CASSERTVSSYEQYF. The CDR3 DNA is TGTGCCAGCAGTGAAAGGACAGTTAGCTCCTACGAGCAGTACTTC. The rearrangement links TRBV6-1 to TRBJ2-5, with D tentatively TRBD1 (6 bases). The DNA matches TRBJ2-7 better at its end, which makes the J call doubtful. Germline V gives CDR1 MNHNS, CDR2 SASEGT. The CDR3 runs 15 residues.

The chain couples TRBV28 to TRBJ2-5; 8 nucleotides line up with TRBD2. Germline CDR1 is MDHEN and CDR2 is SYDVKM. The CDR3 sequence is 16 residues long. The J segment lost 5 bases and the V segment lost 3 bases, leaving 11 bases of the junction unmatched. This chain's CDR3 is CASSFGGEGQAETQYF. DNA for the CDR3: TGTGCCAGCAGTTTCGGGGGGGAAGGGCAAGCGGAGACCCAGTACTTC.

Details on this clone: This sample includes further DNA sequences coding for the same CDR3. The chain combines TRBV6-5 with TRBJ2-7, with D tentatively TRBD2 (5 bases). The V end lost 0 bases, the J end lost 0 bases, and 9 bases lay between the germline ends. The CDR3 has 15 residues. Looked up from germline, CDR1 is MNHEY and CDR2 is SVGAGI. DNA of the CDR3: TGTGCCAGCAGTTACTCAAGCGGCGTCTCCTACGAGCAGTACTTC. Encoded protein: CASSYSSGVSYEQYF.

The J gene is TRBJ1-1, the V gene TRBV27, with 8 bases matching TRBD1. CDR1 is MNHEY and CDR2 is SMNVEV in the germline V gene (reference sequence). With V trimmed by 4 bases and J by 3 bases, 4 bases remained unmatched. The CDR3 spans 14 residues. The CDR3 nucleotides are TGTGCCAGCAGTTCGACAGGGGAGTACACTGAAGCTTTCTTT. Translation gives CASSSTGEYTEAFF.

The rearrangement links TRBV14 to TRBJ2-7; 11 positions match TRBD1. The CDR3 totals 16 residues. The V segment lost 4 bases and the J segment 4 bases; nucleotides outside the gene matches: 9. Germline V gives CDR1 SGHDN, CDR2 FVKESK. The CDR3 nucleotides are TGTGCCAGCAGCCCCGTAAAGGGACAGGGGGGTTACGAGCAGTACTTC. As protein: CASSPVKGQGGYEQYF.

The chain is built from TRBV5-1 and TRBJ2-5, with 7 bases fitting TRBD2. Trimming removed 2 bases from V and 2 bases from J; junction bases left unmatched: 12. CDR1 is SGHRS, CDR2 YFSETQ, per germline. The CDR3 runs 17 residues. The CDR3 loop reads CASSLMGGGNTQETQYF. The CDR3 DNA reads TGCGCCAGCAGCTTAATGGGCGGGGGTAATACTCAAGAGACCCAGTACTTC.

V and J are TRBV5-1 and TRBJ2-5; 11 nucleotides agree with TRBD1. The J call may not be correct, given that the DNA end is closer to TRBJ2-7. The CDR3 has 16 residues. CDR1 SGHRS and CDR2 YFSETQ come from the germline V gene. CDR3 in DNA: TGCGCCAGCAGCGCCCGGGACAGGGGGAAAACCTACGAGCAGTACTTC. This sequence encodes CASSARDRGKTYEQYF.

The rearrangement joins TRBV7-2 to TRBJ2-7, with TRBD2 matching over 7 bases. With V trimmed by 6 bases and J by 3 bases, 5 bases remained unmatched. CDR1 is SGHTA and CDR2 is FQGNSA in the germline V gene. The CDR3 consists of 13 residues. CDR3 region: CASSSGGNYEQYF. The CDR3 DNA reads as TGTGCCAGCAGTTCGGGGGGTAACTACGAGCAGTACTTC.

Here the CDR3 reads CASSTTRGDIQYF. CDR3 bases: TGTGCCAGCAGTACGACCAGGGGAGACATTCAGTACTTC. This chain connects TRBV6-6 to TRBJ2-4, with D tentatively TRBD1 (6 bases). The CDR3 sequence is 13 residues long. CDR1 and CDR2 (germline): MNHNY, SVGAGI (reference sequence). Trimming removed 5 bases from V and 8 bases from J, with 13 bases in between.

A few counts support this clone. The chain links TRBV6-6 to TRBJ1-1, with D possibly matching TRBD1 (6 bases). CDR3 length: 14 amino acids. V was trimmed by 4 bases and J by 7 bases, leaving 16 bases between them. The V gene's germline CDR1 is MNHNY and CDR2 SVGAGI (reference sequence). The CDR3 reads CASSFNPGTHEAFF. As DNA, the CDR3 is TGTGCCAGCAGTTTTAACCCCGGGACACATGAAGCTTTCTTT.

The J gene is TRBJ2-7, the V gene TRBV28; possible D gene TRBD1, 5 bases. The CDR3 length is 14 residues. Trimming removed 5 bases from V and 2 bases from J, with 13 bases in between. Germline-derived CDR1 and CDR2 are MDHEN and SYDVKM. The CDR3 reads CASSGVGEAYEQYF. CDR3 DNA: TGTGCCAGCAGTGGGGTAGGGGAAGCCTACGAGCAGTACTTC.

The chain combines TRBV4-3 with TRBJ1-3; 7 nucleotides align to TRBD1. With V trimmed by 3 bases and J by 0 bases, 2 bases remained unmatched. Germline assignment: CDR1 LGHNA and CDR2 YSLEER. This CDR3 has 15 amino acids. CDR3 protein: CASSQGQSSGNTIYF. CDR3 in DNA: TGCGCCAGCAGCCAGGGACAGAGCTCTGGAAACACCATATATTTT.

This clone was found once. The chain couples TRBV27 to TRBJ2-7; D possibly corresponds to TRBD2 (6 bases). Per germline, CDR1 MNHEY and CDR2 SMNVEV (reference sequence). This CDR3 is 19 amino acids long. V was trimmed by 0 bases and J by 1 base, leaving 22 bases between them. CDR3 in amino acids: CASSLSDLGGADRSYEQYF. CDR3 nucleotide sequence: TGTGCCAGCAGTTTATCAGACCTAGGAGGGGCGGATCGATCCTACGAGCAGTACTTC.

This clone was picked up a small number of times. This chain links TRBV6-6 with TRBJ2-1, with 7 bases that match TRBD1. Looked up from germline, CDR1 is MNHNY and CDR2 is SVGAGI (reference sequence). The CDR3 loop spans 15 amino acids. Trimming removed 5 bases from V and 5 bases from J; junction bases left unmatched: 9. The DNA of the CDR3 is TGTGCCAGCAGTACCCCCGACAGGGCCCACAATGAGCAGTTCTTC. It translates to CASSTPDRAHNEQFF.

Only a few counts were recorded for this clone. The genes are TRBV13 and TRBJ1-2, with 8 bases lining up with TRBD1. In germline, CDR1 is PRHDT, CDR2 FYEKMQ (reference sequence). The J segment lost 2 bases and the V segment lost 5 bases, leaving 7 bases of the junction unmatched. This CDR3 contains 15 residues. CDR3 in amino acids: CASSQAGTGNYGYTF. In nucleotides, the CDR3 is TGTGCCAGCAGCCAGGCCGGGACAGGAAACTATGGCTACACCTTC.

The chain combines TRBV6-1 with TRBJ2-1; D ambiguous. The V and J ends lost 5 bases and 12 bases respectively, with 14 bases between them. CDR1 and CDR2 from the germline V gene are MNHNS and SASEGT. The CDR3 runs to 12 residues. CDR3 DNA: TGTGCCAGCAGTCTTGTTCCGGGTCCGCAGTTCTTC. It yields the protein CASSLVPGPQFF.

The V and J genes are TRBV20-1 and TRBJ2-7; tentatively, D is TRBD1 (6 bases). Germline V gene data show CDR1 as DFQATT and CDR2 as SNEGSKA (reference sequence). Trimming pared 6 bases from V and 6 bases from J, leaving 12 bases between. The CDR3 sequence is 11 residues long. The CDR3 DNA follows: TGCAGTGCCAGGACAGCTATCGAGCAGTACTTC. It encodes CSARTAIEQYF.

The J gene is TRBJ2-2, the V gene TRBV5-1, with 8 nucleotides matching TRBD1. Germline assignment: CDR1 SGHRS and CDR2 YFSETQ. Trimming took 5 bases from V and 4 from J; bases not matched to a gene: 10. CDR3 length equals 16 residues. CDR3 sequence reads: CASSLSTGATTGELFF. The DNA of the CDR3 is TGCGCCAGCAGTCTCTCGACAGGGGCGACCACCGGGGAGCTGTTTTTT.

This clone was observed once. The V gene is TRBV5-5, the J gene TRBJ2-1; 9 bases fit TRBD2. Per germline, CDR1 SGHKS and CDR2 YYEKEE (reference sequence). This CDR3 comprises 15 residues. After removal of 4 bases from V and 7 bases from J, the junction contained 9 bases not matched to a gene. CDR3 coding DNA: TGTGCCAGCAGCGCCCGGGTAGCGGGAGAAAATGAGCAGTTCTTC. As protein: CASSARVAGENEQFF.

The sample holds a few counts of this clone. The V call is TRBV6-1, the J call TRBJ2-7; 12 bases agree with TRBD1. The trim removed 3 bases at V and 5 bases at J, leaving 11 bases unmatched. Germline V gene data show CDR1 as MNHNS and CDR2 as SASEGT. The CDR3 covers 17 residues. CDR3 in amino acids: CASSDIPGQGAPNEQYF. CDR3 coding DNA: TGTGCCAGCAGTGACATCCCGGGACAGGGGGCGCCCAACGAGCAGTACTTC.